This T cell receptor beta chain emerged from a study of cytomegalovirus exposure and HLA in healthy donors listed by TCRdb under 2017. At the level of the whole study: According to a later analysis, one platform produced both the 120 validation repertoires and the 620 or so repertoires of the first cohort. The study combined high-throughput TCR immunosequencing, statistical association of individual TCRs with disease status, and machine learning to predict cytomegalovirus infection status. Besides the first cohort of around 700 subjects, a separate validation cohort made up of some 110 different subjects was used. The aim of the study was to test whether cataloging public T cell receptors could identify signatures of past pathogen exposure. Here is what the overall study found, with its caveats: The authors suggested that the approach could potentially be extended to other disease states and immunological phenotypes. Of the cluster scores, around 95% were above 0 in a later analysis, which found that TCRs clustered in the first cohort also tended to co-occur in the 120 or so validation repertoires. A few of the identified cytomegalovirus-associated TCR beta chains were confirmed in vitro to be specific for cytomegalovirus antigens. The study gave a list of 150 to 200 TCR beta chains associated with cytomegalovirus. Most TCR sequences were seen in very few donors, while some public TCRs were found in many individuals. In both the original and validation cohorts, the classifier was reported to diagnose cytomegalovirus status with high specificity and sensitivity. All 120 or so repertoires were used to score co-occurrence in the validation cohort in a later analysis, because that analysis had no HLA typing for the cohort.

Separate from the approximately 700-subject first cohort, the validation cohort of roughly 130 subjects was the group to which the donors belonged. This clone was detected once. The target of this receptor is not known. No much larger clone is present one base from it, and per-base qualities are unavailable. To prepare the library, the immunoSEQ multiplex PCR assay was applied. The original pipeline was this. A statistical classification framework was built to diagnose cytomegalovirus status from the catalog of TCR beta chain sequences. TCRdb obtained this table from immuneACCESS and retained in-frame rearrangements with V and J assigned. These tables miss some clones; where compared with another copy, unresolved V genes account for less than half of the shortfall, and the remainder is unexplained. Clone size and V and J calls were adopted from that table, with D and trimming inferred from the DNA. In all, the sample holds about 130,000 clones, and just under 85% of those were seen once. The top ten clones comprise 25% to 30% of the sample.

As encoded in the germline V gene, CDR1 is KGHSH while CDR2 is LQKENI. The junction carries 11 bases between V and J, which are trimmed by 2 bases and 1 base respectively. The CDR3 contains 15 residues, cysteine and phenylalanine counted. The read is trimmed to its CDR3 DNA, 45 bases read in frame from base 1. This sequence was found in a man aged 25-45 years in good health and CMV-seropositive. Sequenced sample: PBMCs. Recombination linked TRBV18 to TRBJ1-1, with no reliable assignment of the D segment. The CDR3 protein is CASSPISDENTEAFF. The sequenced DNA is TGTGCCAGCTCACCAATCAGCGACGAGAACACTGAAGCTTTCTTT.